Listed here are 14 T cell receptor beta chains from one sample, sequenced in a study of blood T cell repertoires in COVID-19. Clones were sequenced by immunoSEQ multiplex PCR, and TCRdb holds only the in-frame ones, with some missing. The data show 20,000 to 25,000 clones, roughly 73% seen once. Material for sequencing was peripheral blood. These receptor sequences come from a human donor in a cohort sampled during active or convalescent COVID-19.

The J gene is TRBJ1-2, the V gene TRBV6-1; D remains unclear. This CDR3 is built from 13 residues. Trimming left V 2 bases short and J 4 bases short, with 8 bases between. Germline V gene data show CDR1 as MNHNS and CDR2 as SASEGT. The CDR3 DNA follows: TGTGCCAGCAGTGAAAAGAGGTCCTATGGCTACACCTTC. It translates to CASSEKRSYGYTF.

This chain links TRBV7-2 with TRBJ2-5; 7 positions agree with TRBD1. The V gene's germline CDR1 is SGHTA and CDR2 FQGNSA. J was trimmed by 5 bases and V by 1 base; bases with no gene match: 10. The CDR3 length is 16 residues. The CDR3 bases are TGTGCCAGCAGCTTAGGCGGCAGGGGGAGAATTGAGACCCAGTACTTC. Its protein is CASSLGGRGRIETQYF.

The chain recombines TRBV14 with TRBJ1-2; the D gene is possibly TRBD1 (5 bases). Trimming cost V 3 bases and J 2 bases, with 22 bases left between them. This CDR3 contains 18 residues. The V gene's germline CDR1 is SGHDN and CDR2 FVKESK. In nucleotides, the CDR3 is TGTGCCAGCAGCCACTTAGGGAAGGGACTCACCGGGAACTATGGCTACACCTTC. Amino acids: CASSHLGKGLTGNYGYTF.

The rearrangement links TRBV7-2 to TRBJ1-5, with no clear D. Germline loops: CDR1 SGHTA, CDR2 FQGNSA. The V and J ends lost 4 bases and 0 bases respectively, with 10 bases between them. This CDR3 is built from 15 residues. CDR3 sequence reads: CASSSLSYSNQPQHF. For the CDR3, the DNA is TGTGCCAGCAGCTCCCTCTCCTATAGCAATCAGCCCCAGCATTTT.

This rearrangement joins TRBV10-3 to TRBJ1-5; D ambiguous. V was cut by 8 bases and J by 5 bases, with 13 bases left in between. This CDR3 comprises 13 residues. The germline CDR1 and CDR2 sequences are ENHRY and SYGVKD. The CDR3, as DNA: TGTGCCATCTCAATCCAGCGGGATCAGCCCCAGCATTTT. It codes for CAISIQRDQPQHF.

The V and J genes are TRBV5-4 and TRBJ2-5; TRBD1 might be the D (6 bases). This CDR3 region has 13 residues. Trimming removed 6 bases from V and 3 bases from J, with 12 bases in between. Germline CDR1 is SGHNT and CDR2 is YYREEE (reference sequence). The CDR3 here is CASTRQDEETQYF. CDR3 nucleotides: TGTGCCAGCACCCGACAGGACGAAGAGACCCAGTACTTC.

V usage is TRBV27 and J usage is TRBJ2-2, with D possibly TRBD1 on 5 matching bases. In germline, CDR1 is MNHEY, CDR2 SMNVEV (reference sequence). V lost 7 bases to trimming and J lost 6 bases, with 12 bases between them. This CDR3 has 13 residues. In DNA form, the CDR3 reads TGTGCCAGCATAAACAGGTTCCCCGGGGAGCTGTTTTTT. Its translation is CASINRFPGELFF.

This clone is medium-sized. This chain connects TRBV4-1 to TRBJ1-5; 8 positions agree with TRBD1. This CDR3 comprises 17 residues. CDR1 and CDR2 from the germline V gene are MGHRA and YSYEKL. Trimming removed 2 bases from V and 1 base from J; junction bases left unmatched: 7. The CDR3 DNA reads TGCGCCAGCAGCCAAAACCTCCAGGGGGCAAGCAATCAGCCCCAGCATTTT. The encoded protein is CASSQNLQGASNQPQHF.

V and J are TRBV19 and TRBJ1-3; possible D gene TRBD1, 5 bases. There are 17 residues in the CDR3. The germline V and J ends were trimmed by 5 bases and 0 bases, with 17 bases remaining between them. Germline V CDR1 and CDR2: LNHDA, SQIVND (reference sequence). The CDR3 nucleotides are TGTGCCAGTAGTGCTCTGAACAGGAATTACTCTGGAAACACCATATATTTT. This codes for CASSALNRNYSGNTIYF.

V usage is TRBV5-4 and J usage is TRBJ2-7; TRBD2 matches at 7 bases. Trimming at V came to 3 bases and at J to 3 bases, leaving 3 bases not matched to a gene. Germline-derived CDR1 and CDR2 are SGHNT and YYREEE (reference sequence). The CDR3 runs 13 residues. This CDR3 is CASSWAGVYEQYF. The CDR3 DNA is TGTGCCAGCAGCTGGGCGGGGGTCTACGAGCAGTACTTC.

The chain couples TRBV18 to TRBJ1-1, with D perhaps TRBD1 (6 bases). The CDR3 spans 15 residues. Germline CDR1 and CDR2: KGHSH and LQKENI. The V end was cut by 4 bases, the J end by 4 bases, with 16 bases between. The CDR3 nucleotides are TGTGCCAGCTCACACAAGGCAGGGGCAGGCACTGAAGCTTTCTTT. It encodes CASSHKAGAGTEAFF. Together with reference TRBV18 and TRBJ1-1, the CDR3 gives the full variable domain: NAGVMQNPRHLVRRRGQEARLRCSPMKGHSHVYWYRQLPEEGLKFMVYLQKENIIDESGMPKERFSAEFPKEGPSILRIQQVVRGDSAAYFCASSHKAGAGTEAFFGQGTRLTVV.

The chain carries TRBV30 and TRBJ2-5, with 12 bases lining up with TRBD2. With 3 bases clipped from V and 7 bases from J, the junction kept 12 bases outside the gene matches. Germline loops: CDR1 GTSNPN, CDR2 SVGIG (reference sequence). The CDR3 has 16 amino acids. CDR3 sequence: CAWRPPLAGGLGTQYF. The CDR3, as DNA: TGTGCCTGGAGACCCCCACTAGCGGGGGGCCTTGGGACCCAGTACTTC. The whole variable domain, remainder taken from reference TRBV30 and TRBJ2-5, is SQTIHQWPATLVQPVGSPLSLECTVEGTSNPNLYWYRQAAGRGLQLLFYSVGIGQISSEVPQNLSASRPQDRQFILSSKKLLLSDSGFYLCAWRPPLAGGLGTQYFGPGTRLLVL.

Written as DNA, the CDR3 is TGTGCCAGCAGCCAAGCAGGATGGCTAGCATCCTACAATGAGCAGTTCTTC. This gives the protein CASSQAGWLASYNEQFF. This rearrangement joins TRBV14 to TRBJ2-1; tentatively, D is TRBD2 (5 bases). The germline V gene encodes CDR1 SGHDN and CDR2 FVKESK. Trimming removed 1 base from V and 1 base from J, with 14 bases in between. This CDR3 is built from 17 residues.

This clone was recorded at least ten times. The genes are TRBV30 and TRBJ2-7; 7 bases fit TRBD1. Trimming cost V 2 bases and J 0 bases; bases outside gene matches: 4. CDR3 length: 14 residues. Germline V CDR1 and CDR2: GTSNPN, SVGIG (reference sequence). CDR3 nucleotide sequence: TGTGCCTGGAGTCCCGGGACAGTCTCCTACGAGCAGTACTTC. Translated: CAWSPGTVSYEQYF.